The 27 T cell receptor beta chains listed next were all sequenced from one sample in a study of Ad26.COV2.S vaccination and SARS-CoV-2 variants. Sample treatment: 15 to 20 received Ad26.COV2.S at low or high dose, single or two shots; five or six received placebo; per-sample allocation not given. Samples analyzed were those drawn on day 63 after the first vaccine or placebo injection. Assay used: immunoSEQ multiplex PCR; TCRdb lists only in-frame clones, some missing. The sample contains more than 300,000 clones, 86% of which appear only once. This material consisted of peripheral blood, taken in a trial of Ad26.COV2.S vaccine versus placebo. The receptors were gathered from a person aged 18-60 years who received the Ad26.COV2.S COVID-19 vaccine or a placebo.

The rearrangement links TRBV6-5 to TRBJ1-1; D gene unclear. V was cut by 2 bases and J by 4 bases, with 2 bases left in between. This CDR3 has 11 residues. Germline V gene sequence: CDR1 MNHEY, CDR2 SVGAGI. Written as DNA, the CDR3 is TGTGCCAGCAGTTACAGCACTGAAGCTTTCTTT. Its translation is CASSYSTEAFF.

The chain uses TRBV19 and TRBJ1-1; D is uncertain. The length of the CDR3 is 14 residues. Germline V gene data show CDR1 as LNHDA and CDR2 as SQIVND (reference sequence). V gave up 5 bases and J gave up 2 bases, with 12 bases separating them. In nucleotides, the CDR3 is TGTGCCAGTAGTTTTCCGGGATTTAACACTGAAGCTTTCTTT. Translated, it gives CASSFPGFNTEAFF.

The rearrangement uses TRBV28 and TRBJ1-1; D is perhaps TRBD1 (6 bases). The V end was cut by 6 bases, the J end by 4 bases, with 12 bases between. Germline assignment: CDR1 MDHEN and CDR2 SYDVKM. CDR3 length: 13 residues. The DNA for the CDR3 is TGTGCCAGCAGCCTCAGGGGTTCCACTGAAGCTTTCTTT. Translated: CASSLRGSTEAFF.

The rearrangement joins TRBV11-3 to TRBJ2-2, with D tentatively TRBD1 or TRBD2 (5 bases each). Looked up from germline, CDR1 is SGHNT and CDR2 is YENEEA. The length of the CDR3 is 16 residues. The V end lost 5 bases, the J end lost 5 bases, and 18 bases lay between the germline ends. The CDR3 sequence is CASSGGPSGGTGELFF. The CDR3 DNA reads TGTGCCAGCAGCGGGGGTCCGAGCGGAGGAACCGGGGAGCTGTTTTTT.

The chain uses TRBV28 and TRBJ1-4, with TRBD1 as a possible D gene (6 bases). Looked up from germline, CDR1 is MDHEN and CDR2 is SYDVKM. The CDR3 covers 19 residues. V was shortened by 5 bases and J by 0 bases, with 22 bases between the two germline ends. Here the CDR3 DNA reads TGTGCCAGCAGTCCCAACCTTCTGGGGGCAGATGCAACTAATGAAAAACTGTTTTTT. This gives the protein CASSPNLLGADATNEKLFF.

This clone was seen only once. The genes are TRBV27 and TRBJ2-7, with TRBD1 as a possible D gene (5 bases). CDR1 and CDR2 from the germline V gene are MNHEY and SMNVEV (reference sequence). V was cut by 2 bases and J by 4 bases, with 6 bases left in between. This CDR3 region has 12 residues. The CDR3 bases are TGTGCCAGCAGTTTACAGGGATACGAGCAGTACTTC. The encoded protein is CASSLQGYEQYF.

The genes are TRBV6-2 or TRBV6-3 and TRBJ2-2; 7 positions match TRBD2. The CDR3 sequence is 15 residues long. J lost 0 bases, V lost 7 bases, and 5 bases had no gene match. The V gene's germline CDR1 is MNHEY and CDR2 SVGEGT. The CDR3 is CASTPGLANTGELFF. In nucleotides, the CDR3 is TGTGCCAGCACCCCCGGACTAGCGAACACCGGGGAGCTGTTTTTT.

The gene calls are TRBV5-4 and TRBJ1-1, with a weak D call TRBD1 (6 bases). Trimming stripped 4 bases from V and 5 bases from J, with 15 bases between. In germline, CDR1 is SGHNT, CDR2 YYREEE (reference sequence). The CDR3 runs to 14 residues. CDR3 amino acids: CASSLQGMRTEAFF. As DNA, the CDR3 is TGTGCCAGCAGCCTACAGGGTATGAGGACTGAAGCTTTCTTT.

V and J are TRBV4-3 and TRBJ2-7, with 9 bases fitting TRBD2. This CDR3 has 15 residues. Germline assignment: CDR1 LGHNA and CDR2 YSLEER. V lost 3 bases and J lost 0; bases outside the gene matches: 3. The DNA for the CDR3 is TGCGCCAGCAGCCATAGCGGGAGTCCCTCCTACGAGCAGTACTTC. Translated, it gives CASSHSGSPSYEQYF.

This CDR3 reads CASSPGGLGTGALSHGYTF. Here the CDR3 DNA reads TGCGCCAGCAGCCCAGGGGGACTTGGGACAGGGGCTTTGAGTCATGGCTACACCTTC. The chain is built from TRBV5-1 and TRBJ1-2, with 10 bases that match TRBD1. J gave up 6 bases and V 4 bases, and 21 bases lay outside the gene matches. The CDR3 totals 19 residues. Germline CDR1 is SGHRS and CDR2 is YFSETQ. The full variable domain, completed using reference TRBV5-1 and TRBJ1-2, is KAGVTQTPRYLIKTRGQQVTLSCSPISGHRSVSWYQQTPGQGLQFLFEYFSETQRNKGNFPGRFSGRQFSNSRSEMNVSTLELGDSALYLCASSPGGLGTGALSHGYTFGSGTRLTVV.

This clone was counted once. The chain carries TRBV7-8 and TRBJ1-3; no definite D call. The germline V gene encodes CDR1 SGHVS and CDR2 FQNEAQ. This CDR3 is built from 16 residues. Trimming cost V 4 bases and J 0 bases, with 13 bases left between them. The CDR3 coding sequence is TGTGCCAGCAGCTCATCCTCGGGTTTCTCTGGAAACACCATATATTTT. Its translation is CASSSSSGFSGNTIYF.

The chain has TRBV7-2 and TRBJ2-1, with D perhaps matching TRBD2 (6 bases). The germline CDR1 and CDR2 sequences are SGHTA and FQGNSA. The CDR3 runs 18 residues. With 2 bases removed from V and 0 bases from J, the gap between germline ends came to 17 bases. The CDR3 spells CASSLSGLATSSYNEQFF. CDR3 nucleotide sequence: TGTGCCAGCAGCTTAAGCGGCCTAGCGACGAGCTCCTACAATGAGCAGTTCTTC. Using reference TRBV7-2 and TRBJ2-1 for the parts outside the CDR3, the full variable domain is GAGVSQSPSNKVTEKGKDVELRCDPISGHTALYWYRQSLGQGLEFLIYFQGNSAPDKSGLPSDRFSAERTGGSVSTLTIQRTQQEDSAVYLCASSLSGLATSSYNEQFFGPGTRLTVL.

CDR3 in amino acids: CASSGRTVLSDSGEAFF. The CDR3 DNA reads TGTGCCAGCAGTGGACGGACAGTTTTATCTGACAGTGGGGAAGCTTTCTTT. The chain uses TRBV28 and TRBJ1-1; perhaps TRBD1 as D (6 bases). CDR1 MDHEN and CDR2 SYDVKM come from the germline V gene. The CDR3 contains 17 residues. The ends were cut back, 5 bases at V and 8 bases at J, with 27 bases in the middle. Supplemented by reference TRBV28 and TRBJ1-1, the full variable domain reads DVKVTQSSRYLVKRTGEKVFLECVQDMDHENMFWYRQDPGLGLRLIYFSYDVKMKEKGDIPEGYSVSREKKERFSLILESASTNQTSMYLCASSGRTVLSDSGEAFFGQGTRLTVV.

The chain combines TRBV10-3 with TRBJ2-5; 9 bases are shared with TRBD2. The germline CDR1 and CDR2 sequences are ENHRY and SYGVKD. The CDR3 covers 14 residues. V lost 10 bases to trimming and J lost 5 bases; unmatched junction nucleotides: 11. The CDR3 protein is CATTIAGVRETQYF. The CDR3 DNA follows: TGTGCCACAACTATAGCGGGAGTACGTGAGACCCAGTACTTC.

V usage is TRBV13 and J usage is TRBJ1-6, with D unresolved. The length of the CDR3 is 14 residues. V was clipped by 4 bases and J by 7 bases, with 11 bases between them. Germline V gene data show CDR1 as PRHDT and CDR2 as FYEKMQ (reference sequence). In nucleotides, the CDR3 is TGTGCCAGCAGCTCCCCTCCCGAGAATTCACCCCTCCACTTT. Translated, it gives CASSSPPENSPLHF.

This chain links TRBV4-1 with TRBJ1-1; unclear D gene. V lost 0 bases to trimming and J lost 0 bases, with 11 bases between them. CDR3 length: 16 residues. CDR1 is MGHRA and CDR2 is YSYEKL in the germline V gene. The CDR3 sequence is CASSQDAGFMNTEAFF. The CDR3, as DNA: TGCGCCAGCAGCCAAGATGCCGGTTTCATGAACACTGAAGCTTTCTTT.

The chain recombines TRBV10-2 with TRBJ2-2; 11 bases align to TRBD1. Germline V gene data show CDR1 as WSHSY and CDR2 as SAAADI. The length of the CDR3 is 14 residues. The junction had 2 bases not matched to a gene; V was cut back by 8 bases and J by 3 bases. The CDR3 loop is CASGQGADTGELFF. Here the CDR3 DNA reads TGCGCCAGCGGACAGGGGGCAGACACCGGGGAGCTGTTTTTT.

V and J are TRBV9 and TRBJ1-1; D remains unclear. The CDR3 loop spans 16 amino acids. CDR1 and CDR2 from the germline V gene are SGDLS and YYNGEE. Deletions cut 1 base from V and 0 bases from J, with 13 bases between. CDR3 DNA: TGTGCCAGCAGCGTACGGGCGGATCACATGAACACTGAAGCTTTCTTT. Its translation: CASSVRADHMNTEAFF.

A remark on this clone: The same CDR3 arises from other DNA sequences in this sample as well. The chain joins TRBV18 to TRBJ2-5; D is possibly TRBD1 or TRBD2 (5 bases each). V was pared by 6 bases and J by 1 base, with 9 bases between. CDR1 is KGHSH and CDR2 is LQKENI in the germline V gene. This CDR3 is 13 amino acids long. CDR3 sequence (DNA): TGTGCCAGCTCCCCAGGGACCCAAGAGACCCAGTACTTC. The encoded protein is CASSPGTQETQYF.

The chain carries TRBV7-2 and TRBJ2-1; possible D gene TRBD2, 5 bases. Deletions cut 0 bases from V and 5 bases from J, with 8 bases between. This CDR3 contains 14 residues. Germline V gene data show CDR1 as SGHTA and CDR2 as FQGNSA. In DNA form, the CDR3 reads TGTGCCAGCAGCTTAGCGCGGGTAAACAATGAGCAGTTCTTC. It codes for CASSLARVNNEQFF.

The V call is TRBV28, the J call TRBJ1-1, with 9 positions matching TRBD1. The CDR3 sequence is 14 residues long. Germline CDR1 is MDHEN and CDR2 is SYDVKM. The V segment lost 5 bases and the J segment 5 bases; nucleotides outside the gene matches: 6. CDR3 residues: CASSGYRGRTEAFF. CDR3 DNA: TGTGCCAGCAGTGGTTACAGGGGGCGGACTGAAGCTTTCTTT.

The chain recombines TRBV5-1 with TRBJ1-5, with 10 bases matching TRBD1. The germline gives CDR1 SGHRS, CDR2 YFSETQ. The CDR3 is 14 amino acids. V shed 2 bases and J 5 bases; nucleotides not matched to a gene: 1. The CDR3 loop reads CASSFGTGDQPQHF. Here the CDR3 DNA reads TGCGCCAGCAGCTTTGGGACAGGGGATCAGCCCCAGCATTTT.

This chain uses TRBV29-1 with TRBJ1-2, with 8 bases fitting TRBD1. Germline V gene sequence: CDR1 SQVTM, CDR2 ANQGSEA. The CDR3 loop spans 16 amino acids. The V gene end was trimmed by 1 base and the J gene end by 5 bases; junction bases not matched to a gene: 12. This chain's CDR3 is CSVEGTGLSGRYGYTF. DNA of the CDR3: TGCAGCGTTGAAGGGACAGGGCTTTCGGGGAGATATGGCTACACCTTC.

The chain employs TRBV6-5 and TRBJ1-2; D is ambiguous. The germline V gene has CDR1 MNHEY and CDR2 SVGAGI. The germline V and J ends were trimmed by 2 bases and 6 bases, with 10 bases remaining between them. The CDR3 has 13 amino acids. The CDR3: CASSYGERDGYTF. The CDR3 coding sequence is TGTGCCAGCAGTTACGGGGAGAGAGATGGCTACACCTTC.

A word on this clone: With a much larger clone just one base away, this may be a read error. CDR3 coding DNA: TGTGCCAGCAGCTTGGGGGTTTACGAGCAGTACTTC. This encodes CASSLGVYEQYF. The chain has TRBV11-2 and TRBJ2-7, with D possibly being TRBD1 or TRBD2 (5 bases each). Trimming removed 3 bases at V and 4 bases at J, with 7 bases between. The CDR3 covers 12 residues. The V gene's germline CDR1 is SGHAT and CDR2 FQNNGV. Using reference TRBV11-2 and TRBJ2-7 for the parts outside the CDR3, the full variable domain is EAGVAQSPRYKIIEKRQSVAFWCNPISGHATLYWYQQILGQGPKLLIQFQNNGVVDDSQLPKDRFSAERLKGVDSTLKIQPAKLEDSAVYLCASSLGVYEQYFGPGTRLTVT.

This chain links TRBV3-1 (or the pseudogene TRBV3-2) with TRBJ2-3, with a weak D call TRBD2 (5 bases). Trimming shortened V by 4 bases and J by 6 bases, and 14 bases separated the two germline ends. CDR3 size: 14 residues. Germline values: CDR1 LGHDT, CDR2 YNNKEL (reference sequence). The CDR3 DNA sequence: TGTGCCAGCAGCCGCGAAGGTCGGAGGGATACGCAGTATTTT. It specifies CASSREGRRDTQYF.

The chain carries TRBV28 and TRBJ1-5, with D tentatively TRBD1 (6 bases). Germline loops: CDR1 MDHEN, CDR2 SYDVKM. V shed 0 bases and J shed 8 bases, with 20 bases lying between them. The CDR3 is made up of 17 amino acids. CDR3 nucleotide sequence: TGTGCCAGCAGTTTATGGCGACAGGCCCAAGGCGGTGAGCCCCAGCATTTT. Translating gives CASSLWRQAQGGEPQHF. Variable domain in full (rest from reference TRBV28 and TRBJ1-5): DVKVTQSSRYLVKRTGEKVFLECVQDMDHENMFWYRQDPGLGLRLIYFSYDVKMKEKGDIPEGYSVSREKKERFSLILESASTNQTSMYLCASSLWRQAQGGEPQHFGDGTRLSIL.